What follows are 29 T cell receptor beta chains derived from one specimen sequenced in a study of blood T cell repertoires in COVID-19. Here immunoSEQ multiplex PCR was the method, and the copy in TCRdb shows in-frame clones only, minus some. The data hold about 60,000 clones, with around four fifths observed a single time. The sequenced sample was peripheral blood. These receptors originate from a woman in her seventies with acute or convalescent COVID-19.

This chain connects TRBV24-1 to TRBJ2-7, with TRBD1 identical over 8 bases. V was clipped by 5 bases and J by 3 bases; unmatched bases: 2. The CDR3 runs 13 residues. Germline assignment: CDR1 KGHDR and CDR2 SFDVKD. The CDR3 reads CATSAGQGYEQYF. In DNA form, the CDR3 reads TGTGCCACCAGTGCAGGACAGGGCTACGAGCAGTACTTC.

The rearrangement uses TRBV10-1 and TRBJ1-1; D is perhaps TRBD1 (6 bases). The CDR3 contains 16 residues. Germline CDR1 is WNHNN and CDR2 is SYGVQD (reference sequence). Trimming removed 6 bases at V and 3 bases at J, with 20 bases between. The CDR3 DNA follows: TGCGCCAGCAGGATCGACAGGAAATTGAAGGACACTGAAGCTTTCTTT. Its protein is CASRIDRKLKDTEAFF.

This clone was detected only a few times. The chain links TRBV2 to TRBJ2-7; possibly TRBD2 for D (7 bases). Trimming took 8 bases from V and 5 from J, leaving 13 bases between them. This CDR3 is built from 12 residues. Germline V gene sequence: CDR1 SNHLY, CDR2 FYNNEI. The CDR3 spells CASRRGGDEQYF. The DNA for the CDR3 is TGTGCCAGCCGAAGAGGGGGGGACGAGCAGTACTTC.

The chain uses TRBV7-2 and TRBJ2-7, with 8 bases aligning to TRBD1. V was pared by 3 bases and J by 0 bases, with 4 bases of the junction left unmatched. The CDR3 runs to 15 residues. CDR1 is SGHTA, CDR2 FQGNSA, per germline. In DNA form, the CDR3 reads TGTGCCAGCAGCTTGACAGGGGACGGCTCCTACGAGCAGTACTTC. Translated: CASSLTGDGSYEQYF.

V is TRBV15 and J is TRBJ2-3, with TRBD2 identical over 12 bases. CDR1 LNHNV and CDR2 YYDKDF come from the germline V gene (reference sequence). The CDR3 sequence is 17 residues long. The V gene end was trimmed by 2 bases and the J gene end by 6 bases; junction bases not matched to a gene: 9. The CDR3 region is CATSRPQLAGGPDTQYF. CDR3 sequence (DNA): TGTGCCACCAGCAGACCCCAACTAGCGGGGGGCCCGGATACGCAGTATTTT.

This chain uses TRBV3-1 (or the pseudogene TRBV3-2) with TRBJ2-7; D possibly corresponds to TRBD2 (6 bases). This CDR3 has 16 residues. V dropped 4 bases and J dropped 6 bases, with 22 bases sitting between them. The germline gives CDR1 LGHDT, CDR2 YNNKEL (reference sequence). The CDR3 is CASSPDAPGVLSEQYF. The DNA for the CDR3 is TGTGCCAGCAGCCCGGACGCACCGGGGGTTCTTAGCGAGCAGTACTTC.

The gene calls are TRBV19 and TRBJ2-5; 10 bases fit TRBD2. Germline assignment: CDR1 LNHDA and CDR2 SQIVND (reference sequence). The V segment lost 5 bases and the J segment 1 base; nucleotides outside the gene matches: 4. The CDR3 has 15 residues. The CDR3 DNA reads as TGTGCCAGTAGTGCTATAGCGGGGGGCCAAGAGACCCAGTACTTC. This translates into CASSAIAGGQETQYF. The variable domain in full, completed from reference TRBV19 and TRBJ2-5, reads DGGITQSPKYLFRKEGQNVTLSCEQNLNHDAMYWYRQDPGQGLRLIYYSQIVNDFQKGDIAEGYSVSREKKESFPLTVTSAQKNPTAFYLCASSAIAGGQETQYFGPGTRLLVL.

This clone came up a few times. The rearrangement uses TRBV5-1 and TRBJ1-3; 9 bases fit TRBD1. The length of the CDR3 is 16 residues. CDR1 and CDR2 from the germline V gene are SGHRS and YFSETQ. J gave up 3 bases and V 4 bases, and 8 bases lay outside the gene matches. CDR3 residues: CASSQWTGAGGNTIYF. The DNA of the CDR3 is TGCGCCAGCAGCCAATGGACAGGGGCCGGTGGAAACACCATATATTTT.

The chain's CDR3 is CASSRTSGGSSYNEQFF. In DNA form, the CDR3 reads TGCGCCAGCAGCAGGACTAGCGGGGGAAGCTCCTACAATGAGCAGTTCTTC. V is TRBV5-1 and J is TRBJ2-1; 13 bases map to TRBD2. Germline V CDR1 and CDR2: SGHRS, YFSETQ. The V gene end was trimmed by 4 bases and the J gene end by 0 bases; junction bases not matched to a gene: 4. This CDR3 region has 17 residues.

This chain uses TRBV11-1 with TRBJ2-7; weak D call: TRBD1 (6 bases). Germline lookup yields CDR1 SGHAT and CDR2 FQDESV (reference sequence). V lost 2 bases to trimming and J lost 1 base, with 9 bases between them. The CDR3 consists of 14 residues. This CDR3 is CASSLWGPSYEQYF. As DNA, the CDR3 is TGTGCCAGCAGCTTATGGGGGCCGTCCTACGAGCAGTACTTC.

Only one count was recorded for this clone. The CDR3 loop reads CATSPGVPPYGYTF. The CDR3 DNA reads as TGTGCCACCAGCCCAGGGGTTCCTCCCTATGGCTACACCTTC. The rearrangement joins TRBV15 to TRBJ1-2; the D gene is possibly TRBD1 (6 bases). Per the germline V gene, CDR1 is LNHNV and CDR2 is YYDKDF (reference sequence). The CDR3 is made up of 14 amino acids. Trimming removed 5 bases from V and 4 bases from J, with 14 bases in between.

The V and J genes are TRBV19 and TRBJ1-4; D is ambiguous. Germline CDR1 reads LNHDA; CDR2 reads SQIVND (reference sequence). The CDR3 runs 11 residues. Trimming removed 9 bases at V and 4 bases at J, with 6 bases between. The chain's CDR3 is CASGLNEKLFF. The CDR3 bases are TGTGCCAGCGGACTTAATGAAAAACTGTTTTTT.

The chain couples TRBV5-4 to TRBJ2-2; no clear D. V lost 2 bases to trimming and J lost 4 bases, with 9 bases between them. The CDR3 is 14 residues long. Germline CDR1 is SGHNT and CDR2 is YYREEE (reference sequence). CDR3: CASSLWAVTGELFF. The DNA of the CDR3 is TGTGCCAGCAGCTTATGGGCCGTCACCGGGGAGCTGTTTTTT.

The chain links TRBV28 to TRBJ2-7; possibly TRBD1 for D (6 bases). CDR3 length: 13 amino acids. Germline CDR1 and CDR2: MDHEN and SYDVKM. Trimming left V 5 bases short and J 2 bases short, with 10 bases between. The CDR3 loop is CASSPTGPYEQYF. The CDR3 coding sequence is TGTGCCAGCAGTCCGACAGGCCCCTACGAGCAGTACTTC. Combining the CDR3 with reference TRBV28 and TRBJ2-7 gives the whole variable domain DVKVTQSSRYLVKRTGEKVFLECVQDMDHENMFWYRQDPGLGLRLIYFSYDVKMKEKGDIPEGYSVSREKKERFSLILESASTNQTSMYLCASSPTGPYEQYFGPGTRLTVT.

This clone was seen more than once but under ten times. The rearrangement uses TRBV5-1 and TRBJ1-2; 10 bases agree with TRBD1. The trim removed 0 bases at V and 8 bases at J, leaving 7 bases unmatched. This CDR3 has 15 amino acids. Germline CDR1 is SGHRS and CDR2 is YFSETQ. The CDR3 loop reads CASSLEGQGERGYTF. CDR3 nucleotide sequence: TGCGCCAGCAGCTTGGAAGGACAGGGGGAGAGGGGCTACACCTTC.

This clone was recorded only once. V gene TRBV7-6 combines with J gene TRBJ1-1; TRBD1 aligns across 7 bases. Germline loops: CDR1 SGHVS, CDR2 FNYEAQ. J lost 1 base, V lost 4 bases, and 3 bases had no gene match. This CDR3 contains 14 residues. DNA for the CDR3: TGTGCCAGCAGCTCCAACAGGGGGAACACTGAAGCTTTCTTT. This gives the protein CASSSNRGNTEAFF.

The chain is built from TRBV7-2 and TRBJ2-7, with 14 bases matching TRBD2. The ends lost 1 base at V and 5 bases at J; junction bases unmatched: 13. The CDR3 sequence is 19 residues long. Germline V CDR1 and CDR2: SGHTA, FQGNSA. The DNA of the CDR3 is TGTGCCAGCAGCTTAGATCCCCGACTAGCGGGGGGGCACTTCCACGAGCAGTACTTC. Amino acid sequence: CASSLDPRLAGGHFHEQYF.

V usage is TRBV5-1 and J usage is TRBJ2-5; 12 nucleotides match TRBD2. This CDR3 has 15 residues. Germline CDR1 reads SGHRS; CDR2 reads YFSETQ. The J segment lost 9 bases and the V segment lost 0 bases, leaving 6 bases of the junction unmatched. CDR3 DNA: TGCGCCAGCAGCTTGGATTCTAGGACTAGCGGGGCCCAGTACTTC. It translates to CASSLDSRTSGAQYF.

The V and J genes are TRBV28 and TRBJ2-3; tentative D call: TRBD1 (6 bases). Germline loops: CDR1 MDHEN, CDR2 SYDVKM. V lost 6 bases to trimming and J lost 4 bases, with 17 bases between them. The CDR3 contains 15 residues. CDR3 bases: TGTGCCAGCAGCCTGCAGGGGCTTTTGGCAGATACGCAGTATTTT. It encodes CASSLQGLLADTQYF.

The V call is TRBV5-4, the J call TRBJ1-4; weak D call: TRBD1 (6 bases). The germline CDR1 and CDR2 sequences are SGHNT and YYREEE (reference sequence). V lost 1 base, J lost 7 bases, and 11 bases lay in between. The CDR3 is made up of 14 amino acids. The CDR3 here is CASSLNRVAEKLFF. The CDR3 DNA reads as TGTGCCAGCAGCTTGAACAGGGTGGCTGAAAAACTGTTTTTT.

The chain employs TRBV9 and TRBJ2-3; 9 nucleotides line up with TRBD2. From germline, CDR1 is SGDLS and CDR2 YYNGEE. Trimming removed 3 bases from V and 3 bases from J; junction bases left unmatched: 11. The CDR3 runs to 17 residues. CDR3 protein: CASSGTSGSGGTDTQYF. The CDR3 nucleotides read TGTGCCAGCAGCGGGACTTCGGGTAGCGGGGGAACAGATACGCAGTATTTT.

The chain combines TRBV5-4 with TRBJ2-3; TRBD2 agrees at 12 bases. Per the germline V gene, CDR1 is SGHNT and CDR2 is YYREEE (reference sequence). This CDR3 has 16 residues. V gave up 1 base and J gave up 1 base; unmatched junction bases: 1. The CDR3 DNA follows: TGTGCCAGCAGCTTGCGACTAGCGGGGGGCACAGATACGCAGTATTTT. Translation gives CASSLRLAGGTDTQYF.

The gene calls are TRBV5-4 and TRBJ2-5; a possible D gene is TRBD2 (6 bases). Per germline, CDR1 SGHNT and CDR2 YYREEE (reference sequence). V was trimmed by 4 bases and J by 2 bases, leaving 15 bases between them. This CDR3 has 15 amino acids. DNA for the CDR3: TGTGCCAGCAGCCCCGGAGGGCAGATACAAGAGACCCAGTACTTC. It translates to CASSPGGQIQETQYF. Based on the CDR3 plus reference TRBV5-4 and TRBJ2-5, the full variable domain is ETGVTQSPTHLIKTRGQQVTLRCSSQSGHNTVSWYQQALGQGPQFIFQYYREEENGRGNFPPRFSGLQFPNYSSELNVNALELDDSALYLCASSPGGQIQETQYFGPGTRLLVL.

This sequence joins TRBV29-1 and TRBJ1-2; 9 positions match TRBD1. Germline lookup yields CDR1 SQVTM and CDR2 ANQGSEA. There are 14 residues in the CDR3. Losses at the gene ends were 6 bases for V and 2 bases for J; bases not matched to a gene: 7. CDR3: CSVHLTGGNYGYTF. CDR3 DNA sequence: TGCAGCGTGCACCTGACAGGGGGAAACTATGGCTACACCTTC. Variable domain in full (rest from reference TRBV29-1 and TRBJ1-2): SAVISQKPSRDICQRGTSLTIQCQVDSQVTMMFWYRQQPGQSLTLIATANQGSEATYESGFVIDKFPISRPNLTFSTLTVSNMSPEDSSIYLCSVHLTGGNYGYTFGSGTRLTVV.

This chain uses TRBV18 with TRBJ1-2; a possible D gene is TRBD1 (5 bases). V dropped 3 bases and J dropped 7 bases, with 12 bases sitting between them. This CDR3 is built from 13 residues. CDR1 and CDR2 from the germline V gene are KGHSH and LQKENI. As DNA, the CDR3 is TGTGCCAGCTCACCCTCAAAGCAGGGTGGCTACACCTTC. This translates into CASSPSKQGGYTF.

The CDR3 protein is CASSSVGGWTEAFF. The DNA for the CDR3 is TGTGCCAGCAGCTCGGTGGGGGGTTGGACTGAAGCTTTCTTT. The chain combines TRBV7-8 with TRBJ1-1, with a tentative D call TRBD1 (5 bases). Trimming took 4 bases from V and 5 from J, leaving 14 bases between them. The germline V gene has CDR1 SGHVS and CDR2 FQNEAQ. This CDR3 is 14 amino acids long.

The rearrangement uses TRBV5-1 and TRBJ1-1; 9 bases line up with TRBD1. CDR3 length: 13 residues. Germline loops: CDR1 SGHRS, CDR2 YFSETQ. V gave up 6 bases and J gave up 8 bases; unmatched junction bases: 8. CDR3 DNA sequence: TGCGCCAGCACCGTAACAGGGGGCCGGGAAGCTTTCTTT. Its translation: CASTVTGGREAFF.

Only a few counts were recorded for this clone. The chain joins TRBV5-1 to TRBJ2-3, with D possibly being TRBD2 (7 bases). The ends were cut back, 5 bases at V and 5 bases at J, with 15 bases in the middle. The CDR3 loop spans 14 amino acids. Germline values: CDR1 SGHRS, CDR2 YFSETQ. The CDR3 DNA sequence: TGCGCCAGCAGGGAGGGGGGGCGAATAGATACGCAGTATTTT. Translation: CASREGGRIDTQYF.

The chain combines TRBV7-3 with TRBJ2-1; 8 nucleotides line up with TRBD2. CDR1 SGHTA and CDR2 FQGTGA come from the germline V gene. This CDR3 region has 13 residues. The junction had 5 bases not matched to a gene; V was cut back by 2 bases and J by 11 bases. CDR3 bases: TGTGCCAGCAGCTTAGGACTAGCCCGTCAGCAGTTCTTC. It translates to CASSLGLARQQFF.